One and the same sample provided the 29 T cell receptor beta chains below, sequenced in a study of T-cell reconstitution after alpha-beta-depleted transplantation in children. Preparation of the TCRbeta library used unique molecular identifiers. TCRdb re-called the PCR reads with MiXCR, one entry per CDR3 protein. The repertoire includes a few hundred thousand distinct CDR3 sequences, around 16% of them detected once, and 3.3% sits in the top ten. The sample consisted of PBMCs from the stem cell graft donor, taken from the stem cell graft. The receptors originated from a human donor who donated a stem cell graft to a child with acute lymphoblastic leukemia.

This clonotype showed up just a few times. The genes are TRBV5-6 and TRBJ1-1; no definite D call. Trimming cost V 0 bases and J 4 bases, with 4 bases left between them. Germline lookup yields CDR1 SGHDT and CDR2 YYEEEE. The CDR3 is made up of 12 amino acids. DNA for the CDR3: TGTGCCAGCAGCTTGGATGGCACTGAAGCTTTCTTT. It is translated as CASSLDGTEAFF.

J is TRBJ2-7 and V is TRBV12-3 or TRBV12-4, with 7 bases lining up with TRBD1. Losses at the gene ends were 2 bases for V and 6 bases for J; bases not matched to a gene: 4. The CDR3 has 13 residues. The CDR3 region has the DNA TGTGCCAGCAGTTTACGCCACAGGGGCGAGCAGTACTTC. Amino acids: CASSLRHRGEQYF.

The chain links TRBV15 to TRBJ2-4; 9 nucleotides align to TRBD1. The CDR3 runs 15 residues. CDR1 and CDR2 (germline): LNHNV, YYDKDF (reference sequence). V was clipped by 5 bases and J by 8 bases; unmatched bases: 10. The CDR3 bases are TGTGCCACCAGCGGTGAAACAGGGGGCGGCGACATTCAGTACTTC. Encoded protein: CATSGETGGGDIQYF. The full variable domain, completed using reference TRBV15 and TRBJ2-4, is DAMVIQNPRYQVTQFGKPVTLSCSQTLNHNVMYWYQQKSSQAPKLLFHYYDKDFNNEADTPDNFQSRRPNTSFCFLDIRSPGLGDTAMYLCATSGETGGGDIQYFGAGTRLSVL.

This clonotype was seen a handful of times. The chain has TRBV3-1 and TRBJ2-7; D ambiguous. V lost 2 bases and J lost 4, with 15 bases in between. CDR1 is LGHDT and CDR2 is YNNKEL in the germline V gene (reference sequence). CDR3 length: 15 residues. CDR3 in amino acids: CASSQMLGNLYEQYF. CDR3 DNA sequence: TGTGCCAGCAGCCAAATGTTGGGGAACCTTTACGAGCAGTACTTC.

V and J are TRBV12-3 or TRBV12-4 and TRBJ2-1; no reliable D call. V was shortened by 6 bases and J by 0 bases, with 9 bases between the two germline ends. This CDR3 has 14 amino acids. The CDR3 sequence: CASSALGSYNEQFF. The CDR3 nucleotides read TGTGCCAGCAGCGCTCTTGGCTCCTACAATGAGCAGTTCTTC.

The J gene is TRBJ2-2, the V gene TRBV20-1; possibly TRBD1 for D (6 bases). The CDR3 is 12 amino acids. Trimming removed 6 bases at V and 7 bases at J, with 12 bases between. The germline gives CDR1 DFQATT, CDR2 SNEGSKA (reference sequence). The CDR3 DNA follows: TGCAGTGCGTGGACAGCGTTCGGGGAGCTGTTTTTT. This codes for CSAWTAFGELFF.

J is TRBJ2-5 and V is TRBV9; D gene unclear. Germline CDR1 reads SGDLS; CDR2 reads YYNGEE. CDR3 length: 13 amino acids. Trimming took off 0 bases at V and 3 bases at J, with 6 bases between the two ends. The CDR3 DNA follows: TGTGCCAGCAGCGTAGTGTCGGAAGAGACCCAGTACTTC. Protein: CASSVVSEETQYF.

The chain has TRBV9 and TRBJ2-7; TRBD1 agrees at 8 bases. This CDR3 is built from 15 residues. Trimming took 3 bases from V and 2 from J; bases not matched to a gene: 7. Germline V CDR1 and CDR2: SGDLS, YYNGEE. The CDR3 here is CASSAQGVFTYEQYF. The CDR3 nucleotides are TGTGCCAGCAGCGCACAGGGGGTCTTTACCTACGAGCAGTACTTC.

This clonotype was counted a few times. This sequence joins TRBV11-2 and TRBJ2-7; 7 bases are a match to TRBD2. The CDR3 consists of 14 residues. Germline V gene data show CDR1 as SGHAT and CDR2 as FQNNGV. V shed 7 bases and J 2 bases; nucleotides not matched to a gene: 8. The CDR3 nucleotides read TGTGCCAGCACCTGGGGGGGAACAACCTACGAGCAGTACTTC. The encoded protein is CASTWGGTTYEQYF.

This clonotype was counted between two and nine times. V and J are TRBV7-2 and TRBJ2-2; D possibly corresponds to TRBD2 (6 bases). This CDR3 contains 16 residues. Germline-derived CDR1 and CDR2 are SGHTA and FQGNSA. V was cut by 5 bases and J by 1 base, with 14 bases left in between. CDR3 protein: CASSQREAGNTGELFF. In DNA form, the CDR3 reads TGTGCCAGCAGCCAGAGGGAGGCGGGGAACACCGGGGAGCTGTTTTTT.

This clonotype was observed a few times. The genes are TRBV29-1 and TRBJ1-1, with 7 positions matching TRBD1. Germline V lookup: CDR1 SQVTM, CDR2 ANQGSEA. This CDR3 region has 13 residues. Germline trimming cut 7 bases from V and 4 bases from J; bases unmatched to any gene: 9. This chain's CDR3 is CSGQTGWGTEAFF. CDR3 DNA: TGCAGCGGCCAGACAGGGTGGGGCACTGAAGCTTTCTTT.

CDR3: CASSLVRGQGGDQPQHF. The CDR3 DNA is TGTGCCAGCAGCTTAGTTAGGGGACAGGGGGGGGATCAGCCCCAGCATTTT. V and J are TRBV7-8 and TRBJ1-5; 11 positions match TRBD1. The CDR3 extends over 17 amino acids. Germline V gene data show CDR1 as SGHVS and CDR2 as FQNEAQ. Trimming took 1 base from V and 5 from J; bases not matched to a gene: 7.

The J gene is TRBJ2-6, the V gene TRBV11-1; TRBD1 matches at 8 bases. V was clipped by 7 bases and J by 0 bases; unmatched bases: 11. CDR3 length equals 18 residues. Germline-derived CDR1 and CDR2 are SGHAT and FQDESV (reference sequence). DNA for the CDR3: TGTGCCAGCAACCGGGGACAGGCCCCTCTCTCTGGGGCCAACGTCCTGACTTTC. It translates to CASNRGQAPLSGANVLTF. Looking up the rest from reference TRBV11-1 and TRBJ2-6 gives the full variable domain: EAEVAQSPRYKITEKSQAVAFWCDPISGHATLYWYRQILGQGPELLVQFQDESVVDDSQLPKDRFSAERLKGVDSTLKIQPAELGDSAMYLCASNRGQAPLSGANVLTFGAGSRLTVL.

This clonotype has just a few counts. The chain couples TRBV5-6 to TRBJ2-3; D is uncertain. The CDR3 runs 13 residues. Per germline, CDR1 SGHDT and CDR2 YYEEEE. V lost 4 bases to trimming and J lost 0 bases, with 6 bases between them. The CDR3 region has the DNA TGTGCCAGCAGCGGCGTTAGCACAGATACGCAGTATTTT. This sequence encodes CASSGVSTDTQYF.

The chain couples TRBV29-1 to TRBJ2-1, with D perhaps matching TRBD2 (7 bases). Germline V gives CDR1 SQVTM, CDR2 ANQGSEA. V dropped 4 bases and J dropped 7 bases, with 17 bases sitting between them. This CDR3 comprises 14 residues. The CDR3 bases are TGCAGCGTTGGGGGGGGCGGGATTAGGAATGAGCAGTTCTTC. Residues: CSVGGGGIRNEQFF.

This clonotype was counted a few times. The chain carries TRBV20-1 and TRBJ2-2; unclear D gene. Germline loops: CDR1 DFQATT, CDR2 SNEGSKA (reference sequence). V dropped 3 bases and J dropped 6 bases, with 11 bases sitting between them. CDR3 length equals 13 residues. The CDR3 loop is CSASSRLAGELFF. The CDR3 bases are TGCAGTGCTAGCTCGCGGCTGGCCGGGGAGCTGTTTTTT.

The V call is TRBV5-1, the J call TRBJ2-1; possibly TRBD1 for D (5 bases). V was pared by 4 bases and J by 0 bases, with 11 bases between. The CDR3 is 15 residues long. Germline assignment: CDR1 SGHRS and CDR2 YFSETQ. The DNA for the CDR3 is TGCGCCAGCAGCCCTGACAGCGACTCCTACAATGAGCAGTTCTTC. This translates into CASSPDSDSYNEQFF.

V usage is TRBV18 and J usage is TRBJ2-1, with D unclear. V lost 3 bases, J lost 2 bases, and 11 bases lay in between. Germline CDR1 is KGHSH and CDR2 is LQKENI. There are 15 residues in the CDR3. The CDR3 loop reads CASSPTPTTYNEQFF. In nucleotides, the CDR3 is TGTGCCAGCTCACCCACCCCGACCACCTACAATGAGCAGTTCTTC.

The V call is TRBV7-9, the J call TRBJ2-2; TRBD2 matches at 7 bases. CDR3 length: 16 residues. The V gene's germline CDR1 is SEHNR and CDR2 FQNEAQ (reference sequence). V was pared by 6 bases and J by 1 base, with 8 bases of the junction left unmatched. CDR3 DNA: TGTGCCAGCAGACAACTAGCGTACGAGAACACCGGGGAGCTGTTTTTT. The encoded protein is CASRQLAYENTGELFF.

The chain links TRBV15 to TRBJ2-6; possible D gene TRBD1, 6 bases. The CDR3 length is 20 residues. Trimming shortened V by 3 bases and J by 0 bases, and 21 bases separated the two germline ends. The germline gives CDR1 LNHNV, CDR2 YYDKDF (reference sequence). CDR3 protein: CATSRWGDTGPSSGANVLTF. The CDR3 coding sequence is TGTGCCACCAGCAGGTGGGGAGATACAGGGCCCAGCTCTGGGGCCAACGTCCTGACTTTC.

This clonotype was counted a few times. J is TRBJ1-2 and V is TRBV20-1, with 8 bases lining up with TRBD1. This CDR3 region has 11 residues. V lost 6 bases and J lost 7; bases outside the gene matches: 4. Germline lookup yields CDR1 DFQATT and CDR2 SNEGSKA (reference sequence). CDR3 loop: CSATTGGGYTF. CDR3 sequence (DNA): TGCAGTGCAACTACAGGGGGTGGCTACACCTTC.

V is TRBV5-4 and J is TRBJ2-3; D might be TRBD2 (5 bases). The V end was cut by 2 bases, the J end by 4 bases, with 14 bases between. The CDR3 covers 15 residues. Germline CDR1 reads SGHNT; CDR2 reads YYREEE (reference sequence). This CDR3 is CASSLWTAAADTQYF. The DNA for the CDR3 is TGTGCCAGCAGCTTATGGACGGCAGCGGCAGATACGCAGTATTTT. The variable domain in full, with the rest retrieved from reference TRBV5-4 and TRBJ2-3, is ETGVTQSPTHLIKTRGQQVTLRCSSQSGHNTVSWYQQALGQGPQFIFQYYREEENGRGNFPPRFSGLQFPNYSSELNVNALELDDSALYLCASSLWTAAADTQYFGPGTRLTVL.

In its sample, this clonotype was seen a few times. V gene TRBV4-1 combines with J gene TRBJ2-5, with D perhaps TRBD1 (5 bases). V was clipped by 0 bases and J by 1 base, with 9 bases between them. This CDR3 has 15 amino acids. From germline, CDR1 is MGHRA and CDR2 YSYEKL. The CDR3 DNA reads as TGCGCCAGCAGCCAAGAGGGGCGGCTCCAAGAGACCCAGTACTTC. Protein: CASSQEGRLQETQYF.

CDR3 region: CASSFPGTYNEQFF. For the CDR3, the DNA is TGTGCCAGCAGTTTTCCGGGGACCTACAATGAGCAGTTCTTC. The chain recombines TRBV27 with TRBJ2-1; possible D gene TRBD2, 5 bases. Germline V CDR1 and CDR2: MNHEY, SMNVEV (reference sequence). V dropped 3 bases and J dropped 2 bases, with 8 bases sitting between them. This CDR3 contains 14 residues.

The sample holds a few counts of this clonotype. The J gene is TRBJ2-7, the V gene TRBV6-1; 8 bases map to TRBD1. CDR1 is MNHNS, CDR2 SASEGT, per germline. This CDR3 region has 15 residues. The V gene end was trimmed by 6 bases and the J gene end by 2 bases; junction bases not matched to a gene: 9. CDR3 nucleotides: TGTGCCAGCAGAGCCCCGACAGGGGCACCCTACGAGCAGTACTTC. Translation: CASRAPTGAPYEQYF.

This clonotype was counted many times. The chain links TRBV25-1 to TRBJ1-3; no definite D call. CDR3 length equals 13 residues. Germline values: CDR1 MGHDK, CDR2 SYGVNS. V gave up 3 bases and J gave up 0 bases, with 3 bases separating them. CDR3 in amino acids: CASSDGSGNTIYF. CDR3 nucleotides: TGTGCCAGCAGTGATGGCTCTGGAAACACCATATATTTT.

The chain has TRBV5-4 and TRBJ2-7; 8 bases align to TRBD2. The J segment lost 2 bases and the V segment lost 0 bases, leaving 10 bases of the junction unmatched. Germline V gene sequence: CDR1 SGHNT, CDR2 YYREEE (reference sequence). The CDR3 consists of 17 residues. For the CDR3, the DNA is TGTGCCAGCAGCTTGGTCGTCTTGGCGGGAGGCCCCTACGAGCAGTACTTC. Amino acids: CASSLVVLAGGPYEQYF.

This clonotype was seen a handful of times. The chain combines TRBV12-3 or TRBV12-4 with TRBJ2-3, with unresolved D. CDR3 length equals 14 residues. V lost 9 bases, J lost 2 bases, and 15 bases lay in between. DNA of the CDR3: TGTGCCAGTAGGTTTACACCGCTCACAGATACGCAGTATTTT. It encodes CASRFTPLTDTQYF.

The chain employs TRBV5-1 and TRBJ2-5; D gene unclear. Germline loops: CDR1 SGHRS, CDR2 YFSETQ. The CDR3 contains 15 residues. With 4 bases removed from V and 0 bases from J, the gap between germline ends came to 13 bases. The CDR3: CASSPSAGNQETQYF. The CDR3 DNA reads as TGCGCCAGCAGCCCCTCGGCTGGAAACCAAGAGACCCAGTACTTC. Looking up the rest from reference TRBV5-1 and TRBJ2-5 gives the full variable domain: KAGVTQTPRYLIKTRGQQVTLSCSPISGHRSVSWYQQTPGQGLQFLFEYFSETQRNKGNFPGRFSGRQFSNSRSEMNVSTLELGDSALYLCASSPSAGNQETQYFGPGTRLLVL.